This TCR beta chain was sequenced for a study of kidney transplant recipient with SARS-CoV-2 infection. TCRdb ran MiXCR on the reads and lists one entry per CDR3 protein. In the table there are roughly 230,000 distinct CDR3 sequences, less than 35% of which are singletons. This clonotype was observed many times. The CDR3 length is 17 residues. The J gene is TRBJ1-2, the V gene TRBV12-2. TRBV12-2 is described as a pseudogene. The specimen comprised a blood sample, sampled at baseline and on day 111 from a kidney transplant recipient. The source of this sequence is a male patient in his 30s who had COVID-19 and was a kidney transplant recipient. Some of the T cells may derive from the graft donor. Here the CDR3 DNA reads TGTGCAAGTCGCCTCATATTGACTCCACGAAAGACCTATGGCTACACCTTC. Protein sequence: CASRLILTPRKTYGYTF.